The text below deals with one T cell receptor (beta chain). This entry comes from a study of blood T cell repertoires in COVID-19. Only in-frame clones appear in the TCRdb table, and some are missing; sequencing was by immunoSEQ multiplex PCR. Of fewer than 110,000 clones in the sample, 91% are singletons; the top ten hold approximately 15%. Germline V gives CDR1 SGHAT, CDR2 FQNNGV. V lost 5 bases to trimming and J lost 5 bases; unmatched junction nucleotides: 7. The length of the CDR3 is 16 residues. What was sequenced was peripheral blood. This chain joins TRBV11-2 and TRBJ2-1, with TRBD2 identical over 12 bases. This clonotype originated in a man in his fifties with acute or convalescent COVID-19. In DNA, the CDR3 is TGTGCCAGCAGCCCGACTAGCGGGGGACTCGACAATGAGCAGTTCTTC. Protein product: CASSPTSGGLDNEQFF. Full variable domain (remainder filled in from reference TRBV11-2 and TRBJ2-1): EAGVAQSPRYKIIEKRQSVAFWCNPISGHATLYWYQQILGQGPKLLIQFQNNGVVDDSQLPKDRFSAERLKGVDSTLKIQPAKLEDSAVYLCASSPTSGGLDNEQFFGPGTRLTVL.